A selection of T cell receptor beta chains follows, all from one sample in a study of cytomegalovirus exposure and HLA in healthy donors. TCRdb keeps only in-frame clones here, not all; method: immunoSEQ multiplex PCR. This repertoire shows 150,000 to 200,000 clones, about 80% found once; its top ten account for over 8%. Sequences were obtained from PBMCs. These TCRs come from a man younger than 30 in good health and CMV-seropositive. Each CDR3 is given with its conserved first and last residue. The D gene is left open where the match is weak. A row's size may be missing; if present it is once, few, many or a size class.

once	-	TRBV27	TRBJ1-4	CASSLSGRRGQKLLF	TGTGCCAGCAGTTTATCAGGACGGAGAGGGCAAAAACTGCTTTTT
-	TRBD1	TRBV7-2	TRBJ1-4	CASSLNRGGNEKLFF	TGTGCCAGCAGCTTAAACAGGGGGGGGAATGAAAAACTGTTTTTT
-	-	TRBV5-1	TRBJ1-1	CASSLVGQGRWTEAFF	TGCGCCAGCAGCTTGGTTGGGCAGGGTCGATGGACTGAAGCTTTCTTT
-	TRBD2	TRBV7-9	TRBJ2-1	CASSPTSGMYNEQFF	TGTGCCAGCAGCCCGACTAGCGGTATGTACAATGAGCAGTTCTTC
-	TRBD2	TRBV29-1	TRBJ2-7	CSVVLAGNEQYF	TGCAGCGTTGTTCTAGCGGGAAACGAGCAGTACTTC
-	TRBD2	TRBV5-6	TRBJ2-2	CASSLKPGLYQTGELFF	TGTGCCAGCAGCTTAAAACCGGGACTATACCAAACTGGGGAGCTGTTTTTT
-	-	TRBV5-8	TRBJ1-1	CASSFPAGSTEAFF	TGTGCCAGCAGCTTCCCAGCAGGGTCGACTGAAGCTTTCTTT
-	-	TRBV19	TRBJ1-2	CASSIRTELNYGYTF	TGTGCCAGTAGTATTAGGACAGAGCTTAACTATGGCTACACCTTC
-	TRBD1	TRBV9	TRBJ1-2	CASGSGTGALYTF	TGTGCCAGCGGTTCCGGGACAGGGGCCCTCTACACCTTC
few	-	TRBV11-2	TRBJ1-2	CASSLGLQGYGYTF	TGTGCCAGCAGCTTAGGTCTGCAGGGGTATGGCTACACCTTC
-	TRBD1	TRBV28	TRBJ1-5	CAAHTGGEGQPQHF	TGTGCCGCACACACAGGGGGCGAGGGTCAGCCCCAGCATTTT
-	-	TRBV11-2	TRBJ2-2	CASSPGELVGGPNTGELFF	TGTGCCAGCAGCCCAGGGGAGCTAGTGGGGGGGCCAAACACCGGGGAGCTGTTTTTT
once	-	TRBV9	TRBJ1-1	CASSPTGSTEAFF	TGTGCCAGCAGCCCCACAGGGAGCACTGAAGCTTTCTTT
-	-	TRBV9	TRBJ2-1	CASSLGGPGNEQFF	TGTGCCAGCAGCTTGGGGGGGCCGGGGAATGAGCAGTTCTTC
-	-	TRBV18	TRBJ2-1	CASSPRGDNEQFF	TGTGCCAGCTCACCAAGGGGTGACAATGAGCAGTTCTTC
-	TRBD1	TRBV10-2	TRBJ1-1	CASRTGQGLSEAFF	TGCGCCAGCAGGACTGGACAGGGCTTATCCGAAGCTTTCTTT
-	-	TRBV6-5	TRBJ1-5	CASSYSSRPDQPQHF	TGTGCCAGCAGTTACTCGAGCAGGCCAGATCAGCCCCAGCATTTT
-	TRBD1	TRBV6-1	TRBJ2-5	CASSRTGIQETQYF	TGTGCCAGCAGTCGGACAGGAATCCAAGAGACCCAGTACTTC
-	TRBD1	TRBV2	TRBJ2-3	CASATGGATDTQYF	TGTGCCAGTGCGACAGGGGGAGCCACAGATACGCAGTATTTT
-	-	TRBV2	TRBJ1-3	CASSEGGGKGNTIYF	TGTGCCAGCAGTGAAGGTGGGGGGAAGGGAAACACCATATATTTT
-	TRBD2	TRBV7-2	TRBJ2-7	CASSLPATSGSLHEQYF	TGTGCCAGCAGCTTACCCGCGACTAGCGGGAGTCTCCACGAGCAGTACTTC
few	TRBD1	TRBV10-2	TRBJ2-1	CASSESGQARGEQFF	TGCGCCAGCAGTGAATCGGGACAGGCTCGGGGCGAGCAGTTCTTC
-	-	TRBV19	TRBJ2-5	CASTQGPFGETQYF	TGTGCCAGTACCCAGGGGCCTTTCGGGGAGACCCAGTACTTC
once	-	TRBV9	TRBJ2-7	CASSATGSGEQYF	TGTGCCAGCAGCGCAACAGGGTCGGGAGAGCAGTACTTC